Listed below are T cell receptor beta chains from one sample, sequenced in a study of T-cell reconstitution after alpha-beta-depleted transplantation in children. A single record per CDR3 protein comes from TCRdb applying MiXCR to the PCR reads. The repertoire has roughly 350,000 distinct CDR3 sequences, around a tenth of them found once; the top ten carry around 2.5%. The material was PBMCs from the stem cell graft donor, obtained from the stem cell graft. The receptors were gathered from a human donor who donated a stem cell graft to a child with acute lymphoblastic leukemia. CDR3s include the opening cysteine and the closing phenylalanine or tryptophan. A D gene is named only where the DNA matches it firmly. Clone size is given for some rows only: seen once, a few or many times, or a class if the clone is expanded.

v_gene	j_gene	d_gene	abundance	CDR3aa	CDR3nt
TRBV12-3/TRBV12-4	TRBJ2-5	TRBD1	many	CASRPGTGGWETQYF	TGTGCCAGCAGACCCGGGACAGGGGGTTGGGAGACCCAGTACTTC
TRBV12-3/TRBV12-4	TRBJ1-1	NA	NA	CASSFGQINTEAFF	TGTGCCAGCAGTTTTGGACAGATAAACACTGAAGCTTTCTTT
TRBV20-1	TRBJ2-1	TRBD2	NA	CSAGSPGGRNEQFF	TGCAGTGCTGGAAGTCCGGGAGGTCGCAATGAGCAGTTCTTC
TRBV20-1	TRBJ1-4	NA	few	CSARDLHEKLFF	TGCAGTGCTAGAGATCTACACGAAAAACTGTTTTTT
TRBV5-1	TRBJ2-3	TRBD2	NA	CASMGSGRLTDTQYF	TGCGCCAGCATGGGGAGCGGGAGACTAACAGATACGCAGTATTTT
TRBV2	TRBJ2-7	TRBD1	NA	CASTTGGLYEQYF	TGTGCCAGCACGACAGGGGGCTTATACGAGCAGTACTTC
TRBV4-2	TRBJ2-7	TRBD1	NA	CASSQWTGGYEQYF	TGTGCCAGCAGCCAATGGACAGGAGGCTACGAGCAGTACTTC
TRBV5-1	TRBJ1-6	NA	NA	CASSSLGIDNSPLHF	TGCGCCAGCAGCTCACTCGGGATTGATAATTCACCCCTCCACTTT
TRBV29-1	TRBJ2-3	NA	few	CSVVGLEAVADTQYF	TGCAGCGTTGTGGGACTGGAGGCGGTCGCAGATACGCAGTATTTT
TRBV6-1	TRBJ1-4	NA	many	CASGRQTTNEKLFF	TGTGCCAGCGGCAGACAAACAACTAATGAAAAACTGTTTTTT
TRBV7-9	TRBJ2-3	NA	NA	CASSLAFQRDTDTQYF	TGTGCCAGCAGCTTAGCGTTCCAGAGGGACACAGATACGCAGTATTTT
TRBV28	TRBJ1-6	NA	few	CASRGDSPLHF	TGTGCCAGCAGGGGGGATTCACCCCTCCACTTT
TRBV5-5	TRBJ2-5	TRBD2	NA	CASSSLAGESETQYF	TGTGCCAGCAGCTCATTAGCGGGAGAGAGTGAGACCCAGTACTTC
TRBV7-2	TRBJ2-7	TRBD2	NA	CASLLAGAFPYEQYF	TGTGCCAGCCTCCTGGCGGGAGCCTTTCCCTACGAGCAGTACTTC
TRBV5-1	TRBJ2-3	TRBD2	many	CASSLVGGSGTDTQYF	TGCGCCAGCAGCTTGGTAGGCGGGAGCGGTACAGATACGCAGTATTTT
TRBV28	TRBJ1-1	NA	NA	CASRTGTGAEAFF	TGTGCCAGCAGAACCGGGACGGGAGCTGAAGCTTTCTTT
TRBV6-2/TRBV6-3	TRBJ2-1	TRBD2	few	CASSPLRVAGGSYNEQFF	TGTGCCAGCAGTCCACTCAGGGTGGCGGGAGGTTCCTACAATGAGCAGTTCTTC
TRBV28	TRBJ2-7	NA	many	CASRTNIEQYF	TGTGCCAGCAGAACTAATATAGAACAGTACTTC
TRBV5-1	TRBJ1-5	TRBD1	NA	CASSLGTGRNQPQHF	TGCGCCAGCAGCTTGGGGACAGGCCGCAATCAGCCCCAGCATTTT
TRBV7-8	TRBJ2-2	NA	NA	CASSLVARGPVDAGELFF	TGTGCCAGCAGCTTAGTCGCCAGGGGACCTGTTGACGCCGGGGAGCTGTTTTTT
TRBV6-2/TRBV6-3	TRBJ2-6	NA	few	CASNLGPGANVLTF	TGTGCCAGCAATCTCGGGCCTGGGGCCAACGTCCTGACTTTC
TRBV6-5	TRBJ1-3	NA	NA	CASSYARAGNTIYF	TGTGCCAGCAGTTACGCCAGGGCTGGAAACACCATATATTTT
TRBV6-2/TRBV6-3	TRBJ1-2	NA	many	CASSYLDGYTF	TGTGCCAGCAGTTACCTGGATGGCTACACCTTC
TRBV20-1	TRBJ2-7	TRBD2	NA	CSASGRETYEQYF	TGCAGTGCTAGCGGGAGGGAAACCTACGAGCAGTACTTC
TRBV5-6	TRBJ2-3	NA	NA	CASSSWTGSTVGTDTQYF	TGTGCCAGCAGCTCCTGGACGGGGTCCACAGTAGGCACAGATACGCAGTATTTT
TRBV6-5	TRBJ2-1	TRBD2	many	CASSYLSSGSDEQFF	TGTGCCAGCAGTTACCTGTCTAGCGGGAGCGATGAGCAGTTCTTC
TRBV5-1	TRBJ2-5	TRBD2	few	CASSRTSAETQYF	TGCGCCAGCAGCCGGACTAGCGCGGAGACCCAGTACTTC
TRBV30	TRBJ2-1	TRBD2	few	CAWSVGLEVFF	TGTGCCTGGAGTGTCGGACTAGAGGTGTTCTTC
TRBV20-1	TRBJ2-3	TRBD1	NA	CSAARQGPTSTDTQYF	TGCAGTGCTGCCCGACAGGGCCCTACTAGCACAGATACGCAGTATTTT
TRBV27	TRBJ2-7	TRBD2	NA	CASSFAGRATHEQYF	TGTGCCAGCAGTTTTGCGGGGAGGGCCACCCACGAGCAGTACTTC
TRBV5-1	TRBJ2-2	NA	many	CASSSKTTGELFF	TGCGCCAGCAGCAGCAAGACCACCGGGGAGCTGTTTTTT
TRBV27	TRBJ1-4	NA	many	CASSLLANEKLFF	TGTGCCAGCAGTTTACTCGCGAATGAAAAACTGTTTTTT
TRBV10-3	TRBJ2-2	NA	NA	CAIGDPTNTGELFF	TGTGCCATTGGGGACCCGACGAACACCGGGGAGCTGTTTTTT
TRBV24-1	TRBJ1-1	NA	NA	CATSDTGKNTEAFF	TGTGCCACCAGTGATACGGGGAAAAACACTGAAGCTTTCTTT
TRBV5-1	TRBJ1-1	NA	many	CASSLKNTEAFF	TGCGCCAGCAGCTTGAAAAACACTGAAGCTTTCTTT
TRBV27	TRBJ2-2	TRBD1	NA	CASALTGGTGELFF	TGTGCCAGCGCACTAACAGGGGGCACCGGGGAGCTGTTTTTT
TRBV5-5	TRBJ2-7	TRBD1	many	CASRGTGAYEQYF	TGTGCCAGCCGCGGGACAGGGGCTTACGAGCAGTACTTC
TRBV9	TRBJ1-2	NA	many	CASSVQGVGGYTF	TGTGCCAGCAGCGTACAGGGTGTTGGTGGCTACACCTTC
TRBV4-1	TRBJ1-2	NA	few	CASSPQGRRRGYTF	TGCGCCAGCAGCCCTCAAGGGAGACGGCGCGGCTACACCTTC
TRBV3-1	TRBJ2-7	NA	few	CASSQVYGSSYEQYF	TGTGCCAGCAGCCAAGTATATGGGAGCTCCTACGAGCAGTACTTC
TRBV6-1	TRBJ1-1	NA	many	CASSETGFDTEAFF	TGTGCCAGCAGCGAGACAGGTTTTGATACTGAAGCTTTCTTT
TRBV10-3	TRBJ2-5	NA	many	CATNRRLQETQYF	TGTGCCACCAACCGCAGGCTCCAAGAGACCCAGTACTTC
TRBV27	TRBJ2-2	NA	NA	CASSLNSGELFF	TGTGCCAGCAGCCTTAACTCCGGGGAGCTGTTTTTT
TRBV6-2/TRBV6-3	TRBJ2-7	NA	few	CASSYSSARPYEQYF	TGTGCCAGCAGTTACTCGAGCGCGAGACCGTACGAGCAGTACTTC
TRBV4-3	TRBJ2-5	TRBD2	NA	CASSQDRGGSKYATQYF	TGCGCCAGCAGCCAAGATCGAGGCGGGAGCAAGTACGCGACCCAGTACTTC
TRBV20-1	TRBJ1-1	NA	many	CSASPDGHTEAFF	TGCAGTGCTAGCCCCGACGGCCACACTGAAGCTTTCTTT
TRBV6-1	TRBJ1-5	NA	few	CASNGAGPNQPQHF	TGTGCCAGCAACGGGGCAGGGCCCAATCAGCCCCAGCATTTT
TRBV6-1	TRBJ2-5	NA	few	CATSLGSRDFQETQYF	TGTGCCACGTCCCTAGGGAGTAGGGACTTCCAAGAGACCCAGTACTTC
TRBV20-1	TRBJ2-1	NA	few	CSANPPPGLEQFF	TGCAGTGCTAATCCCCCACCCGGGCTCGAGCAGTTCTTC
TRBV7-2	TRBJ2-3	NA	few	CASSFGGIAALQYF	TGTGCCAGCAGCTTTGGGGGCATAGCGGCTCTTCAGTATTTT
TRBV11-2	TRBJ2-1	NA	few	CASSLDITVVDYNEQFF	TGTGCCAGCAGCTTAGATATCACAGTCGTAGACTACAATGAGCAGTTCTTC
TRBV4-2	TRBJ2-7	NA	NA	CASSQGVGTPAYEQYF	TGTGCCAGCAGCCAAGGGGTCGGGACTCCAGCCTACGAGCAGTACTTC
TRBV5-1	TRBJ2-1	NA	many	CASSLEYSEQFF	TGCGCCAGCAGCTTGGAATACTCAGAGCAGTTCTTC
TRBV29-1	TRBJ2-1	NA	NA	CSSIAAHYNEQFF	TGCAGCTCTATAGCGGCCCACTACAATGAGCAGTTCTTC
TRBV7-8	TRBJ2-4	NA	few	CASSLEGYAKNIQYF	TGTGCCAGCAGCTTAGAGGGGTATGCGAAAAACATTCAGTACTTC
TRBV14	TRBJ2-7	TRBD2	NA	CASSLSGSHEQYF	TGTGCCAGCAGCCTAAGCGGGAGCCACGAGCAGTACTTC
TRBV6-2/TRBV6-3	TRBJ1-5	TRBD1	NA	CASSPRGTGERGPQHF	TGTGCCAGCAGTCCCCGGGGGACAGGGGAAAGGGGGCCCCAGCATTTT
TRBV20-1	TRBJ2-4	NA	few	CSARQFQAGFKNIQYF	TGCAGTGCGAGACAGTTCCAGGCGGGATTTAAAAACATTCAGTACTTC
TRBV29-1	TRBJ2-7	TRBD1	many	CSVGEGQGAREQYF	TGCAGCGTTGGGGAGGGACAGGGGGCGCGGGAGCAGTACTTC
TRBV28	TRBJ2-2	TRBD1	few	CASTDWDREVAGELFF	TGTGCCAGCACCGATTGGGACAGGGAAGTTGCCGGGGAGCTGTTTTTT